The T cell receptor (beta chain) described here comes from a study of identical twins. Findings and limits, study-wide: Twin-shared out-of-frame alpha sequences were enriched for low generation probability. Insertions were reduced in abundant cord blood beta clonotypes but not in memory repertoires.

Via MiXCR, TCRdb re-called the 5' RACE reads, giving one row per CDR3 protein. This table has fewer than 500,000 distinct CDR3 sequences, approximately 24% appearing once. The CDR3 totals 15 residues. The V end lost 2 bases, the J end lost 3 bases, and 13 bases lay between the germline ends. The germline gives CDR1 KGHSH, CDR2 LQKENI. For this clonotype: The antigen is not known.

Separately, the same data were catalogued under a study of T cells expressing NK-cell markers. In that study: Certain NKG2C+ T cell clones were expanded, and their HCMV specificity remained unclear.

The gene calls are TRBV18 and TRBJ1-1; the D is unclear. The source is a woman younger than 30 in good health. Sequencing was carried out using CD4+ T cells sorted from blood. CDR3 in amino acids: CASSPYSAAYTEAFF. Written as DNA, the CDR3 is TGTGCCAGCTCACCATACTCGGCGGCTTACACTGAAGCTTTCTTT. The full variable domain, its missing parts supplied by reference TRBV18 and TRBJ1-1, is NAGVMQNPRHLVRRRGQEARLRCSPMKGHSHVYWYRQLPEEGLKFMVYLQKENIIDESGMPKERFSAEFPKEGPSILRIQQVVRGDSAAYFCASSPYSAAYTEAFFGQGTRLTVV.